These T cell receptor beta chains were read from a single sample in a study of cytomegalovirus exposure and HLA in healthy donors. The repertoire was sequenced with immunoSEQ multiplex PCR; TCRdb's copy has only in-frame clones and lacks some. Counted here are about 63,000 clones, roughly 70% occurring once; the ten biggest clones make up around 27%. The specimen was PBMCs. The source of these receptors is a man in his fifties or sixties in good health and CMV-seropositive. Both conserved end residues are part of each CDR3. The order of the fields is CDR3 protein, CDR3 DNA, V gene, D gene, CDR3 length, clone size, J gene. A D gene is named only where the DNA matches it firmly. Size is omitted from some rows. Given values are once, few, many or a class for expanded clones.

cdr3_aa: CATSEEPRRSEKLFF; cdr3_nt: TGTGCCACCAGCGAGGAACCACGGCGATCGGAAAAACTGTTTTTT; v_call: TRBV15; d_call: .; cdr3_length: 15; clone_size: .; j_call: TRBJ1-4
cdr3_aa: CASSPVALGTSGRNEQFF; cdr3_nt: TGTGCCAGCAGCCCGGTGGCGCTCGGGACTAGCGGGCGGAATGAGCAGTTCTTC; v_call: TRBV11-3; d_call: TRBD2; cdr3_length: 18; clone_size: .; j_call: TRBJ2-1
cdr3_aa: CASSRVDRGQESEQFF; cdr3_nt: TGTGCCAGCAGCCGGGTAGACAGGGGGCAGGAGAGTGAGCAGTTCTTC; v_call: TRBV5-4; d_call: TRBD1; cdr3_length: 16; clone_size: .; j_call: TRBJ2-1
cdr3_aa: CSVPTSDTQYF; cdr3_nt: TGCAGCGTCCCGACTTCAGATACGCAGTATTTT; v_call: TRBV29-1; d_call: .; cdr3_length: 11; clone_size: once; j_call: TRBJ2-3
cdr3_aa: CASSPPAGTGGFNYGYTF; cdr3_nt: TGTGCCAGCTCACCACCTGCCGGGACAGGGGGCTTTAACTATGGCTACACCTTC; v_call: TRBV18; d_call: TRBD1; cdr3_length: 18; clone_size: .; j_call: TRBJ1-2
cdr3_aa: CASSLGREEKLFF; cdr3_nt: TGTGCCAGCAGTTTAGGACGGGAAGAAAAACTGTTTTTT; v_call: TRBV28; d_call: .; cdr3_length: 13; clone_size: .; j_call: TRBJ1-4
cdr3_aa: CASSTQGRPGNTIYF; cdr3_nt: TGTGCCAGCAGCACACAGGGGAGACCTGGAAACACCATATATTTT; v_call: TRBV5-4; d_call: TRBD1; cdr3_length: 15; clone_size: .; j_call: TRBJ1-3
cdr3_aa: CASSLRQGNEKLFF; cdr3_nt: TGTGCCAGCAGCTTAAGGCAGGGTAATGAAAAACTGTTTTTT; v_call: TRBV7-9; d_call: .; cdr3_length: 14; clone_size: .; j_call: TRBJ1-4
cdr3_aa: CASSPQGLASPLHF; cdr3_nt: TGTGCCAGCAGTCCGCAGGGTCTGGCTTCACCCCTCCACTTT; v_call: TRBV27; d_call: .; cdr3_length: 14; clone_size: .; j_call: TRBJ1-6
cdr3_aa: CASSHLRGSNQPQHF; cdr3_nt: TGTGCCAGCAGCCACCTCAGGGGTAGCAATCAGCCCCAGCATTTT; v_call: TRBV28; d_call: .; cdr3_length: 15; clone_size: .; j_call: TRBJ1-5
cdr3_aa: CASSAGRGLHGEQYF; cdr3_nt: TGTGCCAGCAGCGCAGGCAGGGGGCTTCATGGGGAGCAGTACTTC; v_call: TRBV28; d_call: TRBD1; cdr3_length: 15; clone_size: .; j_call: TRBJ2-7
cdr3_aa: CASSPTPGNTIYF; cdr3_nt: TGTGCCAGCTCACCAACTCCGGGAAACACCATATATTTT; v_call: TRBV18; d_call: .; cdr3_length: 13; clone_size: .; j_call: TRBJ1-3
cdr3_aa: CASRTGGTEAFF; cdr3_nt: TGTGCCAGCAGGACAGGGGGAACTGAAGCTTTCTTT; v_call: TRBV27; d_call: TRBD1; cdr3_length: 12; clone_size: .; j_call: TRBJ1-1
cdr3_aa: CASRLTGVVDIQYF; cdr3_nt: TGTGCCAGCAGACTTACAGGGGTCGTCGACATTCAGTACTTC; v_call: TRBV27; d_call: TRBD1; cdr3_length: 14; clone_size: .; j_call: TRBJ2-4
cdr3_aa: CASSYGPQGVGNEQFF; cdr3_nt: TGTGCCAGCAGTTACGGCCCACAGGGGGTCGGCAATGAGCAGTTCTTC; v_call: TRBV6-5; d_call: TRBD1; cdr3_length: 16; clone_size: .; j_call: TRBJ2-1
cdr3_aa: CASTEGTGRGRHEQYF; cdr3_nt: TGTGCCAGCACCGAAGGTACTGGCAGGGGGAGACACGAGCAGTACTTC; v_call: TRBV7-8; d_call: TRBD1; cdr3_length: 16; clone_size: .; j_call: TRBJ2-7
cdr3_aa: CASSLSYWRTVDRQPQHF; cdr3_nt: TGTGCCAGCAGTTTATCATACTGGAGGACCGTCGATCGTCAGCCCCAGCATTTT; v_call: TRBV27; d_call: .; cdr3_length: 18; clone_size: .; j_call: TRBJ1-5
cdr3_aa: CASSPPVAGTNEQYF; cdr3_nt: TGTGCCAGCAGCCCCCCCGTGGCAGGGACTAACGAGCAGTACTTC; v_call: TRBV7-9; d_call: TRBD2; cdr3_length: 15; clone_size: .; j_call: TRBJ2-7
cdr3_aa: CASSSDRIRNEKLFF; cdr3_nt: TGTGCCAGCAGCTCTGACAGGATCCGTAATGAAAAACTGTTTTTT; v_call: TRBV9; d_call: .; cdr3_length: 15; clone_size: .; j_call: TRBJ1-4
cdr3_aa: CASSESSGTGGSHTEAFF; cdr3_nt: TGCGCCAGCAGTGAGTCGTCCGGGACAGGGGGCTCCCACACTGAAGCTTTCTTT; v_call: TRBV10-1; d_call: TRBD1; cdr3_length: 18; clone_size: few; j_call: TRBJ1-1
cdr3_aa: CASSALQGWRETQYF; cdr3_nt: TGCGCCAGCAGCGCCCTACAGGGTTGGAGAGAGACCCAGTACTTC; v_call: TRBV5-1; d_call: .; cdr3_length: 15; clone_size: .; j_call: TRBJ2-5
cdr3_aa: CASSLQGVTDEQYF; cdr3_nt: TGTGCCAGCAGTTTACAAGGGGTTACAGACGAGCAGTACTTC; v_call: TRBV28; d_call: .; cdr3_length: 14; clone_size: .; j_call: TRBJ2-7
cdr3_aa: CASLRQGKNIQYF; cdr3_nt: TGTGCCAGCTTACGGCAGGGGAAAAACATTCAGTACTTC; v_call: TRBV16; d_call: .; cdr3_length: 13; clone_size: few; j_call: TRBJ2-4
cdr3_aa: CSSSEGRTARTEAFF; cdr3_nt: TGCAGCTCCAGCGAGGGTCGGACAGCGCGCACTGAAGCTTTCTTT; v_call: TRBV29-1; d_call: .; cdr3_length: 15; clone_size: .; j_call: TRBJ1-1
cdr3_aa: CASSSTIQGAGTEAFF; cdr3_nt: TGTGCCAGCAGCTCGACAATTCAAGGGGCCGGGACTGAAGCTTTCTTT; v_call: TRBV7-8; d_call: .; cdr3_length: 16; clone_size: .; j_call: TRBJ1-1
cdr3_aa: CSVERGSYEQYF; cdr3_nt: TGCAGCGTTGAAAGGGGCTCCTACGAGCAGTACTTC; v_call: TRBV29-1; d_call: .; cdr3_length: 12; clone_size: .; j_call: TRBJ2-7
cdr3_aa: CASSIGQGSGNTIYF; cdr3_nt: TGTGCCAGTAGTATCGGGCAGGGCTCTGGAAACACCATATATTTT; v_call: TRBV19; d_call: .; cdr3_length: 15; clone_size: .; j_call: TRBJ1-3
cdr3_aa: CATKTGQYEKLFF; cdr3_nt: TGTGCCACCAAGACAGGGCAGTATGAAAAACTGTTTTTT; v_call: TRBV2; d_call: TRBD1; cdr3_length: 13; clone_size: .; j_call: TRBJ1-4
cdr3_aa: CASSLERQGVGELFF; cdr3_nt: TGTGCCAGCAGCTTAGAACGACAGGGAGTCGGGGAGCTGTTTTTT; v_call: TRBV7-6; d_call: TRBD1; cdr3_length: 15; clone_size: .; j_call: TRBJ2-2
cdr3_aa: CASRTGTGSGNTIYF; cdr3_nt: TGTGCCAGCAGGACCGGAACGGGGTCTGGAAACACCATATATTTT; v_call: TRBV2; d_call: .; cdr3_length: 15; clone_size: .; j_call: TRBJ1-3
cdr3_aa: CASSGRTGDGYTF; cdr3_nt: TGCGCCAGCAGCGGAAGGACAGGGGATGGCTACACCTTC; v_call: TRBV5-1; d_call: TRBD1; cdr3_length: 13; clone_size: .; j_call: TRBJ1-2
cdr3_aa: CSVRAGPYEQYF; cdr3_nt: TGCAGCGTTCGAGCGGGCCCCTACGAGCAGTACTTC; v_call: TRBV29-1; d_call: .; cdr3_length: 12; clone_size: .; j_call: TRBJ2-7
cdr3_aa: CASSLVLAGGPPDTQYF; cdr3_nt: TGCGCCAGCAGCTTGGTTCTAGCGGGAGGGCCTCCAGATACGCAGTATTTT; v_call: TRBV5-1; d_call: TRBD2; cdr3_length: 17; clone_size: .; j_call: TRBJ2-3
cdr3_aa: CASSQVSQGWSGANVLTF; cdr3_nt: TGCGCCAGCAGCCAAGTCTCCCAGGGTTGGTCTGGGGCCAACGTCCTGACTTTC; v_call: TRBV4-1; d_call: .; cdr3_length: 18; clone_size: once; j_call: TRBJ2-6
cdr3_aa: CASSPGTGAYEQYF; cdr3_nt: TGTGCCAGTAGTCCAGGGACAGGGGCCTACGAGCAGTACTTC; v_call: TRBV19; d_call: TRBD1; cdr3_length: 14; clone_size: .; j_call: TRBJ2-7
cdr3_aa: CAWSTGTGAWGNQPQHF; cdr3_nt: TGTGCCTGGAGTACCGGGACAGGGGCCTGGGGCAATCAGCCCCAGCATTTT; v_call: TRBV30; d_call: TRBD1; cdr3_length: 17; clone_size: .; j_call: TRBJ1-5
cdr3_aa: CASSPGQGTYEQYF; cdr3_nt: TGTGCCAGCAGCCCCGGACAGGGGACCTACGAGCAGTACTTC; v_call: TRBV9; d_call: TRBD1; cdr3_length: 14; clone_size: .; j_call: TRBJ2-7
cdr3_aa: CAISPGGRETQYF; cdr3_nt: TGTGCCATCAGTCCAGGGGGCCGGGAGACCCAGTACTTC; v_call: TRBV10-3; d_call: TRBD1; cdr3_length: 13; clone_size: .; j_call: TRBJ2-5
cdr3_aa: CSVDRAGGTEAFF; cdr3_nt: TGCAGCGTTGATAGGGCAGGGGGCACTGAAGCTTTCTTT; v_call: TRBV29-1; d_call: TRBD1; cdr3_length: 13; clone_size: .; j_call: TRBJ1-1
cdr3_aa: CASNARGDEAFF; cdr3_nt: TGTGCCAGCAATGCCAGGGGAGATGAAGCTTTCTTT; v_call: TRBV6-6; d_call: .; cdr3_length: 12; clone_size: .; j_call: TRBJ1-1
cdr3_aa: CASSLDTGPVSYEQYF; cdr3_nt: TGCGCCAGCAGCTTGGACACAGGGCCAGTCTCCTACGAGCAGTACTTC; v_call: TRBV5-1; d_call: .; cdr3_length: 16; clone_size: .; j_call: TRBJ2-7
cdr3_aa: CASSQEVSSYNEQFF; cdr3_nt: TGCGCCAGCAGCCAAGAGGTGAGCTCCTACAATGAGCAGTTCTTC; v_call: TRBV4-3; d_call: .; cdr3_length: 15; clone_size: .; j_call: TRBJ2-1
cdr3_aa: CASSLTSGGQSSGGNF; cdr3_nt: TGTGCCAGCAGCCTGACTAGCGGGGGGCAATCTTCCGGTGGAAACTTC; v_call: TRBV7-2; d_call: TRBD2; cdr3_length: 16; clone_size: .; j_call: TRBJ2-5
cdr3_aa: CASSGSSGPSSYNEQFF; cdr3_nt: TGTGCCAGCAGCGGGTCTAGCGGCCCGAGCTCCTACAATGAGCAGTTCTTC; v_call: TRBV5-6; d_call: TRBD2; cdr3_length: 17; clone_size: .; j_call: TRBJ2-1
cdr3_aa: CASSPGRGGTNTEAFF; cdr3_nt: TGTGCCAGCAGCCCCGGACGGGGAGGAACGAACACTGAAGCTTTCTTT; v_call: TRBV14; d_call: .; cdr3_length: 16; clone_size: .; j_call: TRBJ1-1
cdr3_aa: CASSLDRAGTGELFF; cdr3_nt: TGTGCCAGCAGCTTAGACCGGGCGGGGACCGGGGAGCTGTTTTTT; v_call: TRBV7-2; d_call: .; cdr3_length: 15; clone_size: .; j_call: TRBJ2-2
cdr3_aa: CASSELSGGYTDTQYF; cdr3_nt: TGTGCCAGCAGTGAATTGAGCGGGGGGTACACAGATACGCAGTATTTT; v_call: TRBV25-1; d_call: TRBD2; cdr3_length: 16; clone_size: .; j_call: TRBJ2-3
cdr3_aa: CASSTKYGTVEAFF; cdr3_nt: TGTGCCAGCAGCACCAAATACGGGACAGTTGAAGCTTTCTTT; v_call: TRBV9; d_call: TRBD1; cdr3_length: 14; clone_size: .; j_call: TRBJ1-1
cdr3_aa: CASSDTNTGELFF; cdr3_nt: TGTGCCAGCAGTGATACGAACACCGGGGAGCTGTTTTTT; v_call: TRBV6-4; d_call: .; cdr3_length: 13; clone_size: .; j_call: TRBJ2-2
cdr3_aa: CASSFWTSREGDEQFF; cdr3_nt: TGTGCCAGCAGCTTCTGGACTAGCCGGGAGGGCGATGAGCAGTTCTTC; v_call: TRBV7-6; d_call: TRBD2; cdr3_length: 16; clone_size: .; j_call: TRBJ2-1
cdr3_aa: CASSLGGRGGETQYF; cdr3_nt: TGTGCCAGCAGCTTAGGAGGTCGGGGAGGGGAGACCCAGTACTTC; v_call: TRBV11-2; d_call: TRBD2; cdr3_length: 15; clone_size: .; j_call: TRBJ2-5
cdr3_aa: CASGDSGGSYNEQFF; cdr3_nt: TGTGCCAGCGGCGACTCGGGAGGTTCCTACAATGAGCAGTTCTTC; v_call: TRBV2; d_call: TRBD2; cdr3_length: 15; clone_size: .; j_call: TRBJ2-1
cdr3_aa: CASSLAGPTDTQYF; cdr3_nt: TGCGCCAGCAGCCTAGCGGGGCCCACAGATACGCAGTATTTT; v_call: TRBV5-1; d_call: TRBD2; cdr3_length: 14; clone_size: .; j_call: TRBJ2-3
cdr3_aa: CASSQNDKKNQPQHF; cdr3_nt: TGCGCCAGCAGCCAAAACGACAAGAAAAATCAGCCCCAGCATTTT; v_call: TRBV4-1; d_call: .; cdr3_length: 15; clone_size: .; j_call: TRBJ1-5
cdr3_aa: CASSPGTGSDEQYF; cdr3_nt: TGTGCCAGCTCACCCGGGACAGGGTCCGACGAGCAGTACTTC; v_call: TRBV18; d_call: TRBD1; cdr3_length: 14; clone_size: .; j_call: TRBJ2-7
cdr3_aa: CASSPLTSGGYEQYF; cdr3_nt: TGTGCCAGCAGCCCCCTGACTAGCGGGGGCTACGAGCAGTACTTC; v_call: TRBV27; d_call: TRBD2; cdr3_length: 15; clone_size: .; j_call: TRBJ2-7
cdr3_aa: CAINRGSGANVLTF; cdr3_nt: TGTGCCATCAATAGGGGCTCTGGGGCCAACGTCCTGACTTTC; v_call: TRBV10-3; d_call: .; cdr3_length: 14; clone_size: .; j_call: TRBJ2-6